This T cell receptor (beta chain) was recorded in a study of T cells in Graves' hyperthyroidism and ophthalmopathy. Looking at the study overall: Specimen type is peripheral blood, collected at initial diagnosis prior to any treatment.

Regions amplified from RNA transcripts were the TCR beta CDR3 regions. First-round RT-PCR targeting the TCR CDR3 was performed with the HTBI primer set. TCRdb recomputed calls from the multiplex PCR reads with MiXCR, one row per CDR3 protein. The sample holds about 740,000 distinct CDR3 sequences; around 15% are singletons and the top ten take 10%. Germline loops: CDR1 SGHAT, CDR2 FQDESV (reference sequence). The CDR3 has 15 residues. Trimming cost V 5 bases and J 0 bases; bases outside gene matches: 4. This clonotype was seen at least ten times. Specimen: blood. The clonotype originates from a woman younger than 30 with Graves' hyperthyroidism. V gene TRBV11-1 combines with J gene TRBJ2-1, with 7 bases fitting TRBD1. The CDR3 here is CASSRDRDSYNEQFF. The CDR3 DNA reads TGTGCCAGCAGCCGGGACAGAGACTCCTACAATGAGCAGTTCTTC.